This T cell receptor beta chain was captured in a study of Ad26.COV2.S vaccination and SARS-CoV-2 variants. The treatment denotes: some 20 received Ad26.COV2.S at low or high dose, single or two shots; about 5 received placebo; per-sample allocation not given. The study sampled participants on day 63 after the first vaccine or placebo injection. An Ad26 vector carrying the Wuhan-strain SARS-CoV-2 spike served as the vaccine. In this sample, this clone turned up once. The CDR3 sequence is 17 residues long. Trimming stripped 0 bases from V and 8 bases from J, with 19 bases between. Germline-derived CDR1 and CDR2 are MNHEY and SMNVEV (reference sequence). Clones were sequenced by immunoSEQ multiplex PCR, and TCRdb holds only the in-frame ones, with some missing. The sample lists 300,000 to 350,000 clones, about 82% occurring once.

The specimen was peripheral blood, collected in a trial of Ad26.COV2.S vaccine versus placebo. The genes are TRBV27 and TRBJ1-4; possibly TRBD1 for D (5 bases). The origin of this receptor is a person aged 18 to 65 who received the Ad26.COV2.S COVID-19 vaccine or a placebo. CDR3 nucleotides: TGTGCCAGCAGTTTATCCAAGGACTGGGGCGAGTGGGAAAAACTGTTTTTT. It specifies CASSLSKDWGEWEKLFF.